This T cell receptor (beta chain) was documented in a study of cytotoxic CD8 clonotypes in ibrutinib-treated CLL. Sequenced by immunoSEQ multiplex PCR; TCRdb stores in-frame clones only, minus some. Seen here are tens of thousands of clones, about three quarters observed once, and the top ten hold 43%. CDR1 SEHNR and CDR2 FQNEAQ come from the germline V gene (reference sequence). The CDR3 runs to 14 residues. Trimming cost V 5 bases and J 4 bases; bases outside gene matches: 4. V usage is TRBV7-9 and J usage is TRBJ1-4; 7 nucleotides align to TRBD1. This specimen consisted of PBMCs, obtained after 12 months of ibrutinib treatment. The origin of this receptor is a human donor with chronic lymphocytic leukemia. The CDR3 nucleotides are TGTGCCAGCAGCCCGGGACAGCGTAATGAAAAACTGTTTTTT. Translation gives CASSPGQRNEKLFF.